This TCR beta chain was identified in a study of blood T cell repertoires in COVID-19. Study-wide background: Whether acute or convalescent, the COVID-19 samples came from the United States, Italy and Spain. PBMCs, B-cell-depleted T cells, or T cells provided the cDNA or gDNA that made up the material.

Clones were read by immunoSEQ multiplex PCR, and TCRdb kept only the in-frame ones, dropping some. The profile shows 250,000 to 350,000 clones, about 81% of them singletons. V lost 5 bases and J 0 bases, leaving 8 bases between the germline ends. The CDR3 contains 13 residues. Per germline, CDR1 GTSNPN and CDR2 SVGIG (reference sequence). During active infection, Seattle patients enrolled and were then monitored through disease. This chain connects TRBV30 to TRBJ1-3; D is undetermined. Sequenced: peripheral blood. This TCR was sampled from a human donor with COVID-19, enrolled during active disease. The donor label of this sample is uncertain. CDR3 amino acids: CAWVLNSGNTIYF. CDR3 DNA: TGTGCCTGGGTACTAAACTCTGGAAACACCATATATTTT.